This T cell receptor (beta chain) was recovered during a study of response to subunit inactivated influenza vaccine. Study-level points and caveats: The authors put forward the suggestion that each seasonal influenza vaccination may bring in only a limited number of new T cells.

The CDR3 has 15 amino acids. The germline V gene encodes CDR1 SGHRS and CDR2 YFSETQ. Trimming left V 4 bases short and J 2 bases short, with 16 bases between. TCRdb analysed the RT-PCR reads with MiXCR anew, one entry per CDR3 protein. The data show some 640,000 distinct CDR3 sequences, with approximately 15% seen just once and 6% to 7% held by the top ten. This clonotype has only a few counts. What it binds is unknown. The TCR sequence derives from a man in his fifties or sixties who received an inactivated influenza vaccine. Specimen: PBMCs from blood, collected about 14 days before vaccination. This chain connects TRBV5-1 to TRBJ2-7, with a tentative D call TRBD1 (6 bases). Here the CDR3 DNA reads TGCGCCAGCAGCGCGGACCCGGACAGAGCCTACGAGCAGTACTTC. It encodes CASSADPDRAYEQYF.